The clone carrying this T cell receptor beta chain was observed many times. Its antigen is currently unknown. Using constant-segment primers, 5'RACE produced TCR alpha and TCR beta cDNA libraries carrying sample barcodes and UMIs. TCRdb recomputed calls from the 5' RACE reads with MiXCR, one row per CDR3 protein. Of about 340,000 distinct CDR3 sequences detected, 10% to 15% appear once; the ten largest clones hold about a fifth. This CDR3 region has 14 residues. The ends were cut back, 5 bases at V and 5 bases at J, with 16 bases in the middle. Germline V CDR1 and CDR2: SGHRS, YFSETQ. The data derive from a study of T-cell memory formation after mild COVID-19. Study-wide context: Largely, the TCR clusters proved donor specific.

General observations from the study: Clones that contracted from day 15 to 85 had balanced CD4/CD8; later expanders were CD4+ biased. CD4+ clones that contracted lay mainly in CM and EM; CD8+ ones lay in EMRA.

The TCR sequence derives from a man younger than 30 who had mild COVID-19 (a few samples of this study predate the infection). Cell type and time point are not known. The specimen was PBMCs or a T cell subset sorted from them (not recorded which). This chain connects TRBV5-1 to TRBJ2-5; D may correspond to TRBD1 or TRBD2 (5 bases each). CDR3: CASSSGATRETQYF. CDR3 DNA: TGCGCCAGCAGTTCCGGGGCGACCCGGGAGACCCAGTACTTC.